The clone carrying this T cell receptor beta chain was counted ten times or more. Its antigen is unidentified. Via MiXCR, TCRdb re-called the reads, giving one row per CDR3 protein. The data show fewer than 200,000 distinct CDR3 sequences, with over 13% seen just once and roughly 30% held by the top ten. The CDR3 consists of 11 residues. V shed 4 bases and J shed 7 bases, with 7 bases lying between them. Germline lookup yields CDR1 MNHEY and CDR2 SVGEGT. The data belong to a study of T cell repertoires in cytomegalovirus infection. Across the study: Public TCR beta signatures were indicative of both CMV infection and a matching HLA type.

Study outcomes and limitations: The cumulative frequency of public TCR beta families distinguished individuals who carried CMV together with the relevant HLA.

Sequenced: PBMCs. The TCR sequence derives from a human donor in good health (CMV status not recorded). Some clones in this sample may be carry-over from other donors' samples. The chain employs TRBV6-2 or TRBV6-3 and TRBJ1-1; D is undetermined. CDR3 residues: CASSFSGEAFF. The CDR3 DNA reads TGTGCCAGCAGTTTCAGCGGTGAAGCTTTCTTT.